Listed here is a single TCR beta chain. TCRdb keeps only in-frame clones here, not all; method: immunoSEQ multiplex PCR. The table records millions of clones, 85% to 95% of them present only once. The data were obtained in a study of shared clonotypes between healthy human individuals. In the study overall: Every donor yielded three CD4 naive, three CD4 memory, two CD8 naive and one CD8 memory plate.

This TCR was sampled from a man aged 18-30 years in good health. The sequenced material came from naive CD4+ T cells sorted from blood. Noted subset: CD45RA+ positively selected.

Here the CDR3 reads CASSLGEGYTEAFF. The CDR3, as DNA: TGCGCCAGCAGCCTCGGGGAGGGTTACACTGAAGCTTTCTTT. This chain connects TRBV5-1 to TRBJ1-1; D is undetermined. Germline V lookup: CDR1 SGHRS, CDR2 YFSETQ. V lost 4 bases to trimming and J lost 3 bases, with 13 bases between them. This CDR3 has 14 amino acids.